This TCR beta chain stems from a study of graft-versus-host responses after intestinal transplantation. Study details: Transplants were multivisceral, liver-intestinal, or isolated intestinal.

Worth noting for this clone: Its specificity is not known. One junction end does not reproduce the germline sequence, and a read error may be involved.

The study's findings and limits: Investigators detected GvH clones in recipient marrow, with some emerging earlier in ileum or blood.

Germline-derived CDR1 and CDR2 are LNHNV and YYDKDF (reference sequence). The CDR3 is 13 residues long. TCRdb's copy holds only in-frame clones and misses some; the assay was immunoSEQ multiplex PCR. In the table there are 100,000 to 120,000 clones, 93% of which are singletons. The TCR was taken from a human donor who received an intestinal transplant. The starting material was unstimulated CD8+ T cells sorted from spleen or lymph node cells, obtained before intestinal transplant. This chain links TRBV15 with TRBJ1-2; a weak D match, TRBD1 (5 bases). As DNA, the CDR3 is TGTGCCTCCAGCAAGACAGCATTTGGGGGCTACACCTTC. Amino acid sequence: CASSKTAFGGYTF.